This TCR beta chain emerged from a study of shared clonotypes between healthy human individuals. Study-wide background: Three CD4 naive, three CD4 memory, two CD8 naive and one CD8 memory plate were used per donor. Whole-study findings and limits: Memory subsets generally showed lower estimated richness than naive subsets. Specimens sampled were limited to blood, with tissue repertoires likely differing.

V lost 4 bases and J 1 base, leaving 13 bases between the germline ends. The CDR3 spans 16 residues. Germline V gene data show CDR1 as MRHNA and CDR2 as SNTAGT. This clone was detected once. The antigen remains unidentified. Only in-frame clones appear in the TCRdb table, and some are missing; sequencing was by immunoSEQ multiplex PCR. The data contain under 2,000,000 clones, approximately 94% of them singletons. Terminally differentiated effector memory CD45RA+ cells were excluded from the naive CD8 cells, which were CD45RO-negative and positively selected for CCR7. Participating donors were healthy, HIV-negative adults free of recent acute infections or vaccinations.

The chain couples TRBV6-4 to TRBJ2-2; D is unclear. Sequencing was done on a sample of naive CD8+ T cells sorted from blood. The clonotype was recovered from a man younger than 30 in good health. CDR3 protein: CASSGLYQLNTGELFF. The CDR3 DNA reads TGTGCCAGCAGTGGACTCTACCAATTGAACACCGGGGAGCTGTTTTTT.